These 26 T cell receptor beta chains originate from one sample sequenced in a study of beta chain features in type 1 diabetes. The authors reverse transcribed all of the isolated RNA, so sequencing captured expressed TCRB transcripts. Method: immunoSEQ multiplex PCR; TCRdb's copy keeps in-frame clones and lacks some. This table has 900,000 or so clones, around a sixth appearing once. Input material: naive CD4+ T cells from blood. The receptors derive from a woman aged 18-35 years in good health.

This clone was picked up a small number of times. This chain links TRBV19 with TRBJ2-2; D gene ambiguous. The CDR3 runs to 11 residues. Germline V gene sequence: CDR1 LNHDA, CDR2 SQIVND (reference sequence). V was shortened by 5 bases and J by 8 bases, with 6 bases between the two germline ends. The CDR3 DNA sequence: TGTGCCAGTAGTGCGGCAGGGGAGCTGTTTTTT. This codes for CASSAAGELFF. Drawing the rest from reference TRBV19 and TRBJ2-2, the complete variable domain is DGGITQSPKYLFRKEGQNVTLSCEQNLNHDAMYWYRQDPGQGLRLIYYSQIVNDFQKGDIAEGYSVSREKKESFPLTVTSAQKNPTAFYLCASSAAGELFFGEGSRLTVL.

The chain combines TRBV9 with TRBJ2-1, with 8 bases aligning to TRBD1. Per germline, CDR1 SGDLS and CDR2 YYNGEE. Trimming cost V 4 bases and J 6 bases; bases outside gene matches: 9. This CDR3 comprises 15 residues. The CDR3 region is CASSKQGVASNEQFF. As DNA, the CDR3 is TGTGCCAGCAGCAAACAGGGGGTCGCAAGCAATGAGCAGTTCTTC.

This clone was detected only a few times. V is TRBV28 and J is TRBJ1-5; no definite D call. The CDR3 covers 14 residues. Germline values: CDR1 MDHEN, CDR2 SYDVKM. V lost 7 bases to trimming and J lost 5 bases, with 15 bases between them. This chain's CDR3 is CASTKLSGDQPQHF. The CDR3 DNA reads TGTGCCAGCACCAAGTTGTCGGGAGATCAGCCCCAGCATTTT.

CDR3 in DNA: TGCGCCAGCAGCTTACCTGTTTTGGATAGGGTCCAAGAGACCCAGTACTTC. As protein: CASSLPVLDRVQETQYF. V usage is TRBV5-1 and J usage is TRBJ2-5; D is unresolved. The germline V gene has CDR1 SGHRS and CDR2 YFSETQ. The CDR3 loop spans 17 amino acids. V gave up 2 bases and J gave up 1 base, with 18 bases separating them.

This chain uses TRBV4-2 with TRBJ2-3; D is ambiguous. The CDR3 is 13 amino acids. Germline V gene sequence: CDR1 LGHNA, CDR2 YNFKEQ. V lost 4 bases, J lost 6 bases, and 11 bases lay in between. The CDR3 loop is CASSRPRRDTQYF. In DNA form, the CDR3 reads TGTGCCAGCAGCCGACCACGACGGGATACGCAGTATTTT.

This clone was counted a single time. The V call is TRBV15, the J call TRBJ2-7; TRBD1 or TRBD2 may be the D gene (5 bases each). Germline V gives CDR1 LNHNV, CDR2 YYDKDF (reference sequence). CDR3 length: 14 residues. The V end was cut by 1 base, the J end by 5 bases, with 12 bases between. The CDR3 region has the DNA TGTGCCACCAGCAGAGTTGGGGGAGTTGACGAGCAGTACTTC. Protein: CATSRVGGVDEQYF.

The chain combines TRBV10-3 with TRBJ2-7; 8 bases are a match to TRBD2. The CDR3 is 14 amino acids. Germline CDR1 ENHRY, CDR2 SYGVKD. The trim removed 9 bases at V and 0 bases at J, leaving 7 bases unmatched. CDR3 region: CAISTSGSSYEQYF. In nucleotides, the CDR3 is TGTGCCATATCGACGAGCGGGAGCTCCTACGAGCAGTACTTC.

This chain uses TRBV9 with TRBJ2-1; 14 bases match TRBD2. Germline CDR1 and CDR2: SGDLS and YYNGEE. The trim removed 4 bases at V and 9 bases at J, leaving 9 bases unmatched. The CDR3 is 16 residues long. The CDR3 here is CASSSRLAGGPLEQFF. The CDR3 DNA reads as TGTGCCAGCAGCTCGCGACTAGCGGGAGGGCCCCTTGAGCAGTTCTTC.

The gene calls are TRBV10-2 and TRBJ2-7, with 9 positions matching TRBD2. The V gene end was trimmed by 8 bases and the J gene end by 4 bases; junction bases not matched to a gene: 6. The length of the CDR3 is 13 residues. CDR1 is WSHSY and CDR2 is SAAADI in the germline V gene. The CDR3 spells CASGGGRGYEQYF. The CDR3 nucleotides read TGCGCCAGCGGGGGCGGGAGGGGATACGAGCAGTACTTC.

For the CDR3, the DNA is TGCAGTGCCGAAGGGGGGTACGAGCAGTACTTC. This encodes CSAEGGYEQYF. The chain employs TRBV20-1 and TRBJ2-7; D may correspond to TRBD1 or TRBD2 (6 bases each). Germline lookup yields CDR1 DFQATT and CDR2 SNEGSKA (reference sequence). The CDR3 spans 11 residues. With 6 bases removed from V and 4 bases from J, the gap between germline ends came to 10 bases.

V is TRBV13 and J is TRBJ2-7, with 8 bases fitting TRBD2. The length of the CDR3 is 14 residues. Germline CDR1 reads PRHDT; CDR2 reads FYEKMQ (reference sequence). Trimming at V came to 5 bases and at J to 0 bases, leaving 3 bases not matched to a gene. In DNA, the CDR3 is TGTGCCAGCAGCGAAAGCGGGAGCTCCTACGAGCAGTACTTC. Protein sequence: CASSESGSSYEQYF.

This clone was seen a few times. This CDR3 is CASSLFLGEGELFF. CDR3 DNA sequence: TGTGCCAGCAGCTTATTCCTGGGCGAGGGGGAGCTGTTTTTT. The chain recombines TRBV11-1 with TRBJ2-2; D not certain. Trimming pared 2 bases from V and 8 bases from J, leaving 12 bases between. The CDR3 loop spans 14 amino acids. The germline CDR1 and CDR2 sequences are SGHAT and FQDESV (reference sequence).

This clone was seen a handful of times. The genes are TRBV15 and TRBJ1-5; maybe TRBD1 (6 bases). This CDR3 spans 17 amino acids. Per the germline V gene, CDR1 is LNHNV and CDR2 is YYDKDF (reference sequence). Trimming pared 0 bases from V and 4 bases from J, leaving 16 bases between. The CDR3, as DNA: TGTGCCACCAGCAGAGATAAACAGGGTGGACGAAATCAGCCCCAGCATTTT. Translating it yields CATSRDKQGGRNQPQHF. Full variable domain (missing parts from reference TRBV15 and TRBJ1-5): DAMVIQNPRYQVTQFGKPVTLSCSQTLNHNVMYWYQQKSSQAPKLLFHYYDKDFNNEADTPDNFQSRRPNTSFCFLDIRSPGLGDTAMYLCATSRDKQGGRNQPQHFGDGTRLSIL.

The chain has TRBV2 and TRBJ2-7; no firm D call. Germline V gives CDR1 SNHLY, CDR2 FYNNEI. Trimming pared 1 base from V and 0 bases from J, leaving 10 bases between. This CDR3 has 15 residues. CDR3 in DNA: TGTGCCAGCAGTGAAGAGTCCCTAGTCTCCTACGAGCAGTACTTC. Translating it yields CASSEESLVSYEQYF.

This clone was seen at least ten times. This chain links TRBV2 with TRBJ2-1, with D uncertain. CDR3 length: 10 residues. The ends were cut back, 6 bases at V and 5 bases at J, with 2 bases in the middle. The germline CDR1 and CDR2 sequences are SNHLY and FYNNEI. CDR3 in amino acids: CASRNNEQFF. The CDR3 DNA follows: TGTGCCAGCAGAAACAATGAGCAGTTCTTC.

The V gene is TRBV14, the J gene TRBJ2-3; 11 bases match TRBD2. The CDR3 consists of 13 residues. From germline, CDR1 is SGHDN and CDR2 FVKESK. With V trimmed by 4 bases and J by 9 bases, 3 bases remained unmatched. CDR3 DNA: TGTGCCAGCAGCCTCCGGACTAGCGGGACGCAGTATTTT. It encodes CASSLRTSGTQYF. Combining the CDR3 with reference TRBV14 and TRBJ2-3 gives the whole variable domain EAGVTQFPSHSVIEKGQTVTLRCDPISGHDNLYWYRRVMGKEIKFLLHFVKESKQDESGMPNNRFLAERTGGTYSTLKVQPAELEDSGVYFCASSLRTSGTQYFGPGTRLTVL.

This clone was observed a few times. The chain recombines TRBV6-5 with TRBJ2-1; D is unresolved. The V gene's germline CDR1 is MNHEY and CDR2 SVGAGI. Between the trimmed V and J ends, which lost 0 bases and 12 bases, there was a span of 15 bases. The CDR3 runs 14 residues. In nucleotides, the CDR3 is TGTGCCAGCAGTTACTCGATCAAGCTCTTGGGGCAGTTCTTC. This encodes CASSYSIKLLGQFF.

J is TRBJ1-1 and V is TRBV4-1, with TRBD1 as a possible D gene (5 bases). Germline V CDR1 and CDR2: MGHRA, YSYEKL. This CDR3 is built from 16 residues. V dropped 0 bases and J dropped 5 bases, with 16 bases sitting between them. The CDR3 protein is CASSQDRDGIRTEAFF. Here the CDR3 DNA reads TGCGCCAGCAGCCAAGACAGGGACGGAATTCGAACTGAAGCTTTCTTT.

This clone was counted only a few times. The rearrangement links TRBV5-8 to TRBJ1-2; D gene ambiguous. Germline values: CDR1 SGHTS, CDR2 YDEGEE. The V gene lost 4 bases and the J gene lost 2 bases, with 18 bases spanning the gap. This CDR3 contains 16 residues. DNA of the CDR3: TGTGCCAGCAGCCGCCGGTTTACGGGGTTGAACTATGGCTACACCTTC. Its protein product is CASSRRFTGLNYGYTF.

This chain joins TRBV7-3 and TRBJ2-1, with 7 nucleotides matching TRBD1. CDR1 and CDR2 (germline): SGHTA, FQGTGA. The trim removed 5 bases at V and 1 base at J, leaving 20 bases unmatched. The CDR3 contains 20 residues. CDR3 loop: CASSPRGRGLGSRSYNEQFF. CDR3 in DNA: TGTGCCAGCAGCCCACGGGGTAGGGGGCTCGGTAGTAGGTCCTACAATGAGCAGTTCTTC.

In DNA, the CDR3 is TGTGCCAGTAGTATGGATGGGGGCGCAATTGGATATGGCTACACCTTC. Translated: CASSMDGGAIGYGYTF. The chain joins TRBV19 to TRBJ1-2, with a weak D call TRBD1 (6 bases). Germline CDR1 LNHDA, CDR2 SQIVND (reference sequence). V was cut by 3 bases and J by 5 bases, with 19 bases left in between. CDR3 size: 16 residues.

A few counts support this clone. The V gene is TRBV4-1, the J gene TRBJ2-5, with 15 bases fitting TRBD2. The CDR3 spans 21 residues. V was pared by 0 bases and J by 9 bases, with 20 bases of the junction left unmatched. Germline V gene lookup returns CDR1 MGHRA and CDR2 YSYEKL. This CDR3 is CASSQDFAGVGLAGGRGPQYF. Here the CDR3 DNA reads TGCGCCAGCAGCCAAGACTTCGCAGGGGTCGGACTAGCGGGAGGGCGCGGACCCCAGTACTTC.

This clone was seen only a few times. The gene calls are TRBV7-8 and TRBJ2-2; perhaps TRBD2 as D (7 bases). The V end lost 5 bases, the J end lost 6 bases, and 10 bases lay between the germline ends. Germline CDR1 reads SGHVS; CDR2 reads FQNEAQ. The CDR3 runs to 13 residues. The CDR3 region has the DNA TGTGCCAGCAGCAGGGGGGGGTCCGGGGAGCTGTTTTTT. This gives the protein CASSRGGSGELFF.

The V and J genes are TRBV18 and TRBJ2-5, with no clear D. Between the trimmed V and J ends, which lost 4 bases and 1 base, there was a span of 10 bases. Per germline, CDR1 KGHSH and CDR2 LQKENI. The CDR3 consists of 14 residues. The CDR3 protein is CASSRRPAQETQYF. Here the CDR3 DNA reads TGTGCCAGCTCACGACGGCCAGCCCAAGAGACCCAGTACTTC.

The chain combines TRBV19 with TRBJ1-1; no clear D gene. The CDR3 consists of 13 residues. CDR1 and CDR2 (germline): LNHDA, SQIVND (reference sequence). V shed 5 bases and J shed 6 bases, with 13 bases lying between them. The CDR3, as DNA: TGTGCCAGTAGTCCATTCGGTTTGTCTGAAGCTTTCTTT. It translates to CASSPFGLSEAFF.

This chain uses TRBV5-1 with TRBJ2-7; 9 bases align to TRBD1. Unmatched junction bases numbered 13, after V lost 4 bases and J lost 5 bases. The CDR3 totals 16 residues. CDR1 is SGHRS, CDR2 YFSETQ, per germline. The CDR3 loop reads CASSILDRGSSDEQYF. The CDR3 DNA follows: TGCGCCAGCAGCATACTAGACAGGGGGTCTTCGGACGAGCAGTACTTC.